Reported below is one TCR beta chain. Investigators reverse transcribed all isolated RNA, so they sequenced expressed TCRB transcripts. The repertoire was sequenced with immunoSEQ multiplex PCR; TCRdb's copy has only in-frame clones and lacks some. The table includes about 350,000 clones, roughly a fifth detected once. This sample was included in a study of beta chain features in type 1 diabetes. Germline values: CDR1 GTSNPN, CDR2 SVGIG (reference sequence). V was shortened by 0 bases and J by 3 bases, with 9 bases between the two germline ends. The CDR3 consists of 13 residues. The genes are TRBV30 and TRBJ2-7; D might be TRBD1 (6 bases). This clonotype originated in a woman aged 18-30 years in good health. The specimen sequenced was naive CD4+ T cells from blood. As DNA, the CDR3 is TGTGCCTGGAGTGTGGAAGGGGGCTACGAGCAGTACTTC. This sequence encodes CAWSVEGGYEQYF.